The following is a TCR beta chain sequence with its context. This clonotype was seen only a few times. Its antigen remains unidentified. No per-base quality is available; no much larger clone lies one base away. This sample was included in a study of naive and memory T cell subsets (dated by TCRdb to the late 2010s). About the full investigation: The study applied an open-source, UMI-based TCR alpha and beta sequencing pipeline to sorted naive and memory peripheral blood T cell subsets. The results of the functional CMV T cell responses matched the IgG serology results in every case. RNA was DNase-treated and reverse transcribed with TCR constant-region primers, mostly using SuperScript III. Points the paper makes about the study in general: Once error correction was done, more than 95% of naive TCR sequences showed up just once, which made the naive abundance distributions much steeper than those of the memory subsets. A few larger clonotypes were present in naive repertoires, especially CD8 naive repertoires, and these clonotypes were possibly memory cells re-expressing CD45RA. In both CD4 and CD8 cells, the Gini index increased while Shannon and inverse Simpson diversity decreased from naive through CM, EM and EMRA. RNA-based TCR counts may be affected by expression changes linked to T cell activation and differentiation. TCR abundance followed a power law whose exponent differed between naive and memory subsets but was consistent across the three individuals. The repertoire findings for the naive and memory subsets could not be validated against a ground truth because none was available. Single alpha or beta chain sequences, rather than paired alpha/beta receptors, were used to define clonotypes.

From the second PCR step on, the TCR alpha and beta chain libraries were amplified in separate reactions. Donor CMV status was determined by IFNgamma production from CD4+ T cells after overnight stimulation of fresh PBMCs with CMV viral lysate. CD4 T cells were positively selected using Miltenyi beads, after which CD8 T cells were positively selected from the CD4-negative fraction. Cells were stained for CD3, CD4, CD8, CD45RA, CD27 and a live/dead dye and were sorted on a BD Aria II into four subsets based on CD45RA and CD27. Three healthy volunteers provided blood, and the blood of each volunteer was split into CD4 and CD8 T cells and then into four differentiation subsets. Approximately 130 ml of peripheral blood was drawn per donor, and PBMC were isolated by Ficoll-Paque PLUS density-gradient centrifugation. After sorting, cells were lysed in RLT buffer, RNA was extracted using a Qiagen RNeasy kit, and the extracted RNA was stored at -80 degrees C.

Preparation of the library involved UMI-ligation and nested PCR. The beta constant-region primer was an equimolar mix of two oligonucleotides covering both TRBC1 and TRBC2. Four rounds of PCR were used to amplify ligated cDNA, with nested alpha and beta constant-region primers being used together with the SP2 primer. A single-stranded oligonucleotide carrying the SP2 primer and a 12-nucleotide UMI was ligated to the 3' end of the cDNA by T4 RNA ligase 1. Incubation of the ligation reaction was carried out at 16 degrees C for roughly 18-24 hours. PCR2 was usually performed as a SYBR Green qPCR and halted at a preset threshold so that over-amplification would not occur. Agencourt AMPure XP magnetic beads were used for all purifications after the first. Library amounts were measured by Qubit and library quality was assessed on a TapeStation, where the main peak was expected at around 650 bp. Pooled libraries were sequenced on an Illumina MiSeq with v2 2x251 paired-end kits, typically giving roughly 0.9-2.2 million reads per sample. Each sample's library went into the pool at approximately 4.2 nM, and 5-7% PhiX was added to help with cluster recognition. In the authors' own workflow: Using tag matching that tolerated one base-pair mismatch, Decombinator assigned V and J genes to FASTQ reads that had been processed by Demultiplexor. Collapsinator relied on UMIs to fix sequencing errors as well as frequency errors caused by PCR heterogeneity. CDR3Translator translated TCRs and extracted CDR3s from the conserved cysteine to the FGXG phenylalanine, flagging non-productive sequences. Gini, Shannon entropy and inverse Simpson indices were computed after subsampling the repertoires to the same number of UMI-defined TCRs. Within the linear range, a power law was fitted by maximum likelihood to the distributions of clonotype abundance. For one naive CD8 sample, the pipeline and MIGEC produced similar UMI counts, unique TCR numbers and clonal distributions. In one analysis, naive TCRs also found in any memory subset of the same donor were removed from the naive repertoire. Repertoires were searched for 7,322 CMV-associated CDR3 sequences compiled from VDJdb and a published dataset. The public reads were reanalyzed by TCRdb: fastp trimming at Q25, MiXCR alignment, in-frame beta chains only. Rows are unified per CDR3 protein, each entry keeping the most common DNA and genes. TCRdb's processing, not the study's, gives the V and J calls here. Across this sample there are over 100,000 distinct CDR3 sequences, with roughly 15% seen only once. The ten top clones hold about 3% of the sample.

V is pruned by 6 bases and J by 8 bases, leaving 14 bases of the junction without a gene match. The CDR3 sequence holds 16 residues, the cysteine and phenylalanine included. Here the CDR3 DNA is all that survives: 48 bases in frame from base 1. As encoded in the germline V gene (reference sequence), CDR1 is MNHNY while CDR2 is SVGAGI. The chain is encoded by TRBV6-6 joined to TRBJ1-5, with 9 middle bases fitting TRBD1. The sequenced sample was naive CD8+ T cells from blood. The cell subset or site label for this specimen denotes: naive T cells, CD45RA high CD27+. This sequence was found in a human donor in good health. At the DNA level, the sequence is TGTGCCAGCAGACTCCCGGGGGACAGGGCGAAGAAGCCCCAGCATTTT. Its protein reads: CASRLPGDRAKKPQHF.